These T cell receptor beta chains were read from a single sample in a study of blood T cell repertoires in COVID-19. The method was immunoSEQ multiplex PCR; TCRdb's version includes in-frame clones alone and lacks a portion of them. The sample gives under 350,000 clones, about 83% of which show up once; 7.5% to 10% is in the top ten. The sample taken for sequencing was peripheral blood. The receptors derive from a woman in her fifties or sixties who had recovered from COVID-19. CDR3s include the opening cysteine and the closing phenylalanine or tryptophan. A D gene is named only where the DNA matches it firmly. Size values are once, few and many counts, or a class for expanded clones, and some rows have none.

>NA|TRBJ2-2|NA|TRBV4-1|15
CASSQVTGNTGELFF
TGCGCCAGCAGCCAGGTTACAGGCAACACCGGGGAGCTGTTTTTT
>NA|TRBJ2-1|once|TRBV29-1|15
CSVDRTTSSYNEQFF
TGCAGCGTTGATCGGACTACCAGCTCCTACAATGAGCAGTTCTTC
>NA|TRBJ2-7|few|TRBV7-8|16
CASSVTGYGSPYEQYF
TGTGCCAGCAGCGTAACAGGTTATGGGTCCCCTTACGAGCAGTACTTC
>TRBD1|TRBJ1-2|NA|TRBV7-9|15
CASSPTRQGYYGYTF
TGTGCCAGCAGCCCCACCCGACAGGGATACTATGGCTACACCTTC
>NA|TRBJ2-5|once|TRBV12-3/TRBV12-4|13
CASSLRGKETQYF
TGTGCCAGCAGTTTACGGGGGAAAGAGACCCAGTACTTC
>NA|TRBJ2-5|NA|TRBV7-9|17
CASSLLHRQSYQETQYF
TGTGCCAGCAGCTTATTACATAGACAGTCGTACCAAGAGACCCAGTACTTC
>TRBD2|TRBJ2-7|NA|TRBV30|17
CAWRGPSGRAESYEQYF
TGTGCCTGGAGGGGGCCTAGCGGGAGGGCCGAGTCCTACGAGCAGTACTTC
>NA|TRBJ2-3|NA|TRBV2|17
CASSERWGLAGTDTQYF
TGTGCCAGCAGTGAAAGGTGGGGCCTTGCAGGCACAGATACGCAGTATTTT
>TRBD2|TRBJ2-1|few|TRBV6-5|15
CASRRWRGGPNEQFF
TGTGCCAGCAGGAGGTGGCGGGGGGGCCCAAATGAGCAGTTCTTC
>NA|TRBJ2-2|once|TRBV4-1|16
CASSQESGKNTGELFF
TGCGCCAGCAGCCAAGAATCGGGGAAGAACACCGGGGAGCTGTTTTTT
>TRBD2|TRBJ2-4|NA|TRBV11-2|13
CASSPPSGNIQYF
TGTGCCAGCAGCCCCCCTAGCGGAAACATTCAGTACTTC
>TRBD2|TRBJ2-1|few|TRBV9|14
CASNPRGAGYEQFF
TGTGCCAGCAACCCGCGGGGGGCCGGGTATGAGCAGTTCTTC
>NA|TRBJ1-2|NA|TRBV7-2|14
CASSLVPSNYGYTF
TGTGCCAGCAGCTTAGTCCCGTCCAACTATGGCTACACCTTC
>TRBD1|TRBJ2-7|once|TRBV29-1|13
CSVERQGAGEQYF
TGCAGCGTTGAAAGGCAGGGGGCGGGCGAGCAGTACTTC
>TRBD1|TRBJ2-2|NA|TRBV19|14
CASSRDRPTGELFF
TGTGCCAGTAGTAGGGACAGGCCCACCGGGGAGCTGTTTTTT
>TRBD1|TRBJ1-2|NA|TRBV28|14
CASSWPGQNYGYTF
TGTGCCAGCAGTTGGCCGGGACAGAACTATGGCTACACCTTC
>TRBD1|TRBJ2-7|few|TRBV24-1|13
CATSGDSTYEQYF
TGTGCCACCAGCGGGGACAGCACCTACGAGCAGTACTTC
>NA|TRBJ1-1|NA|TRBV28|15
CASSTIRAPNTEAFF
TGTGCCAGCAGTACCATTCGTGCGCCGAACACTGAAGCTTTCTTT
>NA|TRBJ1-5|NA|TRBV29-1|12
CSVEDPDQPQHF
TGCAGCGTTGAAGACCCTGATCAGCCCCAGCATTTT
>NA|TRBJ2-5|NA|TRBV7-3|13
CASSRGQQETQYF
TGTGCCAGCAGCCGAGGACAGCAAGAGACCCAGTACTTC
>NA|TRBJ1-1|NA|TRBV5-1|14
CASSVDRPNTEAFF
TGCGCCAGCAGCGTTGACAGACCGAACACTGAAGCTTTCTTT
>NA|TRBJ1-2|NA|TRBV5-5|17
CASSLAPTGSSAYGYTF
TGTGCCAGCAGCTTGGCCCCCACCGGGTCATCGGCCTATGGCTACACCTTC
>NA|TRBJ2-7|NA|TRBV19|16
CASSIDITGFPYEQYF
TGTGCCAGTAGTATAGACATCACAGGTTTTCCCTACGAGCAGTACTTC
>TRBD2|TRBJ2-5|once|TRBV6-5|14
CASSYSTSGETQYF
TGTGCCAGCAGTTACTCGACTAGCGGGGAGACCCAGTACTTC
>NA|TRBJ1-1|NA|TRBV2|13
CASSDQGDTEAFF
TGTGCCAGCAGTGATCAAGGGGACACTGAAGCTTTCTTT
>NA|TRBJ2-7|many|TRBV27|16
CASSLYPVEPQYEQYF
TGTGCCAGCAGTTTATATCCAGTGGAACCACAGTACGAGCAGTACTTC
>NA|TRBJ1-2|NA|TRBV7-2|14
CASSSTTTSYGYTF
TGTGCCAGCAGCTCAACGACAACTAGCTATGGCTACACCTTC
>TRBD1|TRBJ2-7|NA|TRBV3-1/TRBV3-2|14
CASSQWGQGGEQYF
TGTGCCAGCAGCCAGTGGGGACAGGGAGGCGAGCAGTACTTC
>NA|TRBJ1-6|NA|TRBV3-1/TRBV3-2|14
CASGVEGGFRPLHF
TGTGCCAGCGGGGTCGAAGGGGGTTTTCGGCCCCTCCACTTT
>TRBD1|TRBJ1-1|NA|TRBV10-3|16
CAISERTDRGNTEAFF
TGTGCCATCAGTGAGAGGACGGACAGGGGGAACACTGAAGCTTTCTTT
>TRBD1|TRBJ2-1|once|TRBV5-6|15
CASFTRDRGYNEQFF
TGTGCCAGCTTCACCCGGGACAGGGGATACAATGAGCAGTTCTTC
>TRBD2|TRBJ2-7|NA|TRBV9|14
CASSVGGGTHEQYF
TGTGCCAGCAGCGTAGGGGGGGGTACCCACGAGCAGTACTTC
>NA|TRBJ1-1|NA|TRBV29-1|15
CSVGKLGHLNTEAFF
TGCAGCGTTGGAAAACTGGGACACTTGAACACTGAAGCTTTCTTT
>NA|TRBJ1-4|NA|TRBV18|16
CASSPKTVQLNEKLFF
TGTGCCAGCTCACCCAAGACGGTACAGCTTAATGAAAAACTGTTTTTT
>TRBD1|TRBJ1-2|NA|TRBV29-1|15
CSVVLTGVRGDGYTF
TGCAGCGTTGTCCTGACAGGGGTAAGGGGCGATGGCTACACCTTC
>NA|TRBJ1-1|NA|TRBV4-1|14
CASSYYGDNTEAFF
TGCGCCAGCAGCTACTACGGGGATAACACTGAAGCTTTCTTT
>NA|TRBJ2-3|once|TRBV27|17
CASSLRAGPTSTDTQYF
TGTGCCAGCAGTTTAAGGGCGGGGCCCACTAGCACAGATACGCAGTATTTT
>TRBD2|TRBJ2-1|NA|TRBV6-5|16
CASSSTSGPNYNEQFF
TGTGCCAGCAGTTCCACTAGCGGACCAAATTACAATGAGCAGTTCTTC
>NA|TRBJ1-4|NA|TRBV28|13
CASRGARAEKLFF
TGTGCCAGCAGAGGCGCCAGGGCTGAAAAACTGTTTTTT
>TRBD2|TRBJ2-7|NA|TRBV5-1|14
CASSLGTSTYEQYF
TGCGCCAGCAGCTTGGGGACTAGCACGTACGAGCAGTACTTC
>NA|TRBJ1-4|NA|TRBV4-1|16
CASSQIVPAGVEKLFF
TGCGCCAGCAGCCAAATAGTCCCGGCAGGGGTTGAAAAACTGTTTTTT
>TRBD1|TRBJ1-3|NA|TRBV5-1|15
CASSSQGAAGNTIYF
TGCGCCAGCAGCTCACAGGGGGCTGCTGGAAACACCATATATTTT
>NA|TRBJ2-7|NA|TRBV18|14
CASSLSAGDYEQYF
TGTGCCAGCTCATTATCGGCAGGGGACTACGAGCAGTACTTC
>TRBD2|TRBJ2-1|NA|TRBV7-3|17
CASSRPVTSGSSNEQFF
TGTGCCAGCAGCCGGCCGGTGACTAGCGGGAGTTCGAATGAGCAGTTCTTC
>TRBD1|TRBJ1-5|NA|TRBV19|13
CASGGQGGQPQHF
TGTGCCAGTGGAGGACAGGGAGGACAGCCCCAGCATTTT
>NA|TRBJ1-5|NA|TRBV30|13
CAWSHRGNQPQHF
TGTGCCTGGAGTCACAGGGGCAATCAGCCCCAGCATTTT